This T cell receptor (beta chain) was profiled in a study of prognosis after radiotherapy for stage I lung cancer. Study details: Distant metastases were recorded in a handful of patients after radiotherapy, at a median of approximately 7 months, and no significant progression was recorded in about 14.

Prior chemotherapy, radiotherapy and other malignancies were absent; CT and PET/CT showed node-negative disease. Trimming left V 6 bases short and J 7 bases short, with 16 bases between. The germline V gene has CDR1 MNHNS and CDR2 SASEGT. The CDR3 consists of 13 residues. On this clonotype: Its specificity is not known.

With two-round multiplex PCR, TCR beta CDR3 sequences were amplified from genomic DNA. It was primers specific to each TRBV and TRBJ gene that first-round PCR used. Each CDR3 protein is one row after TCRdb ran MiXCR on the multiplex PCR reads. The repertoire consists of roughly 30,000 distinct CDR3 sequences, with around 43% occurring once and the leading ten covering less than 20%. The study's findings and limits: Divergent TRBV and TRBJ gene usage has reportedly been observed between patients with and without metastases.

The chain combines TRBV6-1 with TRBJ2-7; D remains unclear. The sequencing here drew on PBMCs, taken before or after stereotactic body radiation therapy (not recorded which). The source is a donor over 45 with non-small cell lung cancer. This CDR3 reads CASRWLEFGEQYF. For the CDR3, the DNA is TGTGCCAGCAGGTGGCTCGAGTTTGGGGAGCAGTACTTC.